This entry concerns a single TCR beta chain. What it binds is unknown. Other DNA sequences in the same sample also yield this CDR3. The data originate from a study of shared clonotypes between healthy human individuals. General study findings and limits: Sharing of clonotypes among donors was expected to vary with sequencing depth.

Assay execution took place at the deep level. Produced via immunoSEQ multiplex PCR; TCRdb's table is partial and in-frame only. This table has about 500,000 clones, 60% to 80% appearing once. There were only Caucasian adults among the donors, and all lived in Nashville, Tennessee. The CDR3 runs 13 residues. The germline V gene has CDR1 GTSNPN and CDR2 SVGIG (reference sequence). V was pared by 0 bases and J by 4 bases, with 9 bases between. This TCR came from a woman in her thirties or forties in good health. Some clones in this sample may be carry-over from other donors' samples. The chain is built from TRBV30 and TRBJ1-1; no clear D gene. The specimen was PBMCs. DNA for the CDR3: TGTGCCTGGAGTGTACGTAGTAGCACTGAAGCTTTCTTT. This codes for CAWSVRSSTEAFF.